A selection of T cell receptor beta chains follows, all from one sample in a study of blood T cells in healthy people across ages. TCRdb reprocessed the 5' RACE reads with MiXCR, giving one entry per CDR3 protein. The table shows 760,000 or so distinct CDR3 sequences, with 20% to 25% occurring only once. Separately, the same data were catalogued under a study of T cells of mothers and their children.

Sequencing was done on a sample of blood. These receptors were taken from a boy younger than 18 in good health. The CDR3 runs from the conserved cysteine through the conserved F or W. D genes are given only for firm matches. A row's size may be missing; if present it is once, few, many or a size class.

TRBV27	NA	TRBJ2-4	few	CASSSLLDLAKNIQYF	TGTGCCAGCAGCTCATTGCTAGATTTAGCCAAAAACATTCAGTACTTC
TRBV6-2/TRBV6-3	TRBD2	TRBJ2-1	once	CASRKTERGGYNEQFF	TGTGCCAGCAGGAAGACCGAGCGGGGGGGCTACAATGAGCAGTTCTTC
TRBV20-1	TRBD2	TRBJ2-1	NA	CSAPGLAGGSHEQFF	TGCAGTGCTCCCGGACTAGCGGGGGGGTCCCATGAGCAGTTCTTC
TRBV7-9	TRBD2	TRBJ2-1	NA	CASSLEGLHNEQFF	TGTGCCAGCAGCTTAGAGGGACTACACAATGAGCAGTTCTTC
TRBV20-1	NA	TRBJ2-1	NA	CSAPGLFVNEQFF	TGCAGTGCCCCAGGACTATTTGTCAATGAGCAGTTCTTC
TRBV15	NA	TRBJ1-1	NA	CATSSLRGTEAFF	TGTGCCACCAGCAGTCTGCGGGGAACTGAAGCTTTCTTT
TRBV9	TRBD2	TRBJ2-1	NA	CASSAGLAGNEQFF	TGTGCCAGCAGCGCGGGACTAGCGGGAAATGAGCAGTTCTTC
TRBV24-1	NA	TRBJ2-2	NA	CATSDLARSPTGELFF	TGTGCCACCAGTGATTTAGCCAGGTCACCCACCGGGGAGCTGTTTTTT
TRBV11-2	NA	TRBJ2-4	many	CASSYLGASHIQYF	TGTGCCAGCAGCTATCTGGGGGCTTCGCACATTCAGTACTTC
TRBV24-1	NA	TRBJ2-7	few	CATSDSGGLHEQYF	TGTGCCACCAGTGATTCGGGGGGCCTACACGAGCAGTACTTC
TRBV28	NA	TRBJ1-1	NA	CASSLGTLMNTEAFF	TGTGCCAGCAGTTTGGGGACACTTATGAACACTGAAGCTTTCTTT